Here is one T cell receptor (beta chain) with its context. Its target is not known. This record belongs to a study of T-cell reconstitution after alpha-beta-depleted transplantation in children. Study outcomes and limitations: Among T cells one year after transplant, newly produced cells accounted for most counts and diversity.

Using unique molecular identifiers, the investigators prepared the TCRbeta library. TCRdb used MiXCR to reprocess the PCR reads, holding one entry per CDR3 protein. The sample has about 6,700 distinct CDR3 sequences, around 15% seen once. The CDR3 length is 15 residues. Germline values: CDR1 LGHNA, CDR2 YNFKEQ. V lost 0 bases and J 0 bases, leaving 9 bases between the germline ends. J is TRBJ2-7 and V is TRBV4-2; D might be TRBD2 (5 bases). Sequenced here: PBMCs, sampled before TCRalphabeta/CD19-depleted stem cell transplant. This clonotype originated in a boy younger than 10 with acute lymphoblastic leukemia, due to receive a stem cell transplant. The CDR3 spells CASSQDLGSSYEQYF. In nucleotides, the CDR3 is TGTGCCAGCAGCCAAGATCTGGGGAGCTCCTACGAGCAGTACTTC.